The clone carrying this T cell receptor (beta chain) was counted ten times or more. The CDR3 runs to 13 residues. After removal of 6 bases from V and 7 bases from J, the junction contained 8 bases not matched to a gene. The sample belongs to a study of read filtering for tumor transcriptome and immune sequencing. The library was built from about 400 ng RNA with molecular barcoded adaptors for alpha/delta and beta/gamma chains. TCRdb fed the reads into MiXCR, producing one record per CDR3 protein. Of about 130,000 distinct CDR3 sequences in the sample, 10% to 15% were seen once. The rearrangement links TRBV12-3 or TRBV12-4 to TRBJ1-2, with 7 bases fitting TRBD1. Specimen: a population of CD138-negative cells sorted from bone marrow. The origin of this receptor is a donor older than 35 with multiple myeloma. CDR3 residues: CASRYGTEAGYTF. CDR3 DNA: TGTGCCAGCAGATATGGGACAGAGGCTGGCTACACCTTC.